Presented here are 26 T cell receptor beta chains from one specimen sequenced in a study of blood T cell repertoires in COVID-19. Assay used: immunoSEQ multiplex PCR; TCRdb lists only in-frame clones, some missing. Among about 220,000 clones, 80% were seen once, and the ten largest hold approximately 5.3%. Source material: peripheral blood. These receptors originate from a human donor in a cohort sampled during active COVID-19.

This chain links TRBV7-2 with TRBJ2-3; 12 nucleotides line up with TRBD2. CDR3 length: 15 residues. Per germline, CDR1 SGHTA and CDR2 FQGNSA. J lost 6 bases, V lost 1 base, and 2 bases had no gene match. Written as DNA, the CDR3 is TGTGCCAGCAGCTTAGGGCTAGCGGGGGGGGATACGCAGTATTTT. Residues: CASSLGLAGGDTQYF.

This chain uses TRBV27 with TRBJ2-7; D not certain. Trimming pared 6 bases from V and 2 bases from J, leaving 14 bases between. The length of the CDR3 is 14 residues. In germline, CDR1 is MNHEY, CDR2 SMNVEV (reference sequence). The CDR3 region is CASSPHGQAYEQYF. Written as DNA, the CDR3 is TGTGCCAGCAGCCCCCATGGGCAAGCCTACGAGCAGTACTTC.

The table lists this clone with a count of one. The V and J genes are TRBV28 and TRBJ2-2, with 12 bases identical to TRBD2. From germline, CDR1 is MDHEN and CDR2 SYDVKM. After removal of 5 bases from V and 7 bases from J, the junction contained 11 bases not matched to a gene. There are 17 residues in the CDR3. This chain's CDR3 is CASSPLAGGPVGGELFF. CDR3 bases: TGTGCCAGCAGTCCCCTAGCGGGAGGGCCGGTAGGCGGGGAGCTGTTTTTT.

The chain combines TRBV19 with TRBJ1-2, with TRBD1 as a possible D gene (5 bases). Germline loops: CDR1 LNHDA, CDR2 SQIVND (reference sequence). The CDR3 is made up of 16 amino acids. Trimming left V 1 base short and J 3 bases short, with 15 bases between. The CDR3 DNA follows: TGTGCCAGTAGTATAGCCCAGGGTTTGGGTTACTATGGCTACACCTTC. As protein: CASSIAQGLGYYGYTF.

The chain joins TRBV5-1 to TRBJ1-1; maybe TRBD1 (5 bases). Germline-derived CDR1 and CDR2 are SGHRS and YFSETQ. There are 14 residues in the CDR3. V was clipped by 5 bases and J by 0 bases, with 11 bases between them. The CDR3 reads CASRTATMNTEAFF. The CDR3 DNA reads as TGCGCCAGCAGGACAGCTACCATGAACACTGAAGCTTTCTTT.

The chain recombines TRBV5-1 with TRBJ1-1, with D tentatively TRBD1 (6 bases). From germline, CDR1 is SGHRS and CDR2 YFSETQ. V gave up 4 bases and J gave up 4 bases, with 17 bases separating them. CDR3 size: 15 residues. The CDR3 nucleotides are TGCGCCAGCAGCCTGTCTACAGGGAGGGCCACTGAAGCTTTCTTT. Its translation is CASSLSTGRATEAFF.

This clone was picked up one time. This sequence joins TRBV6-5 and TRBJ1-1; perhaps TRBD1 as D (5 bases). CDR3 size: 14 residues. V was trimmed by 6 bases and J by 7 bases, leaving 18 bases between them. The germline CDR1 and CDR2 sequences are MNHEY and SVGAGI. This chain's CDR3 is CASSPGLSFVEAFF. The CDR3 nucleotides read TGTGCCAGCAGCCCAGGGCTATCCTTCGTTGAAGCTTTCTTT.

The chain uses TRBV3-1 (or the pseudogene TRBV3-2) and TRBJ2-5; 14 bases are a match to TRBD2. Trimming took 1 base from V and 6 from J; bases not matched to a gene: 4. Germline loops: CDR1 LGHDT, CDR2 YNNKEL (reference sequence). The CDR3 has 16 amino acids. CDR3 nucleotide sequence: TGTGCCAGCAGCCAAGGACTAGCGGGAGGGGGGCAGACCCAGTACTTC. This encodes CASSQGLAGGGQTQYF.

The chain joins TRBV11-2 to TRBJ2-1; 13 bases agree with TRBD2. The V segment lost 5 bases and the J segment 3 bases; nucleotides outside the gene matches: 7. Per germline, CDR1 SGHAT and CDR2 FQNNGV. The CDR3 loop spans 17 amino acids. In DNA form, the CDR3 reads TGTGCCAGCAGCATGGGACTAGCGGGATTCTACTACAATGAGCAGTTCTTC. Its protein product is CASSMGLAGFYYNEQFF.

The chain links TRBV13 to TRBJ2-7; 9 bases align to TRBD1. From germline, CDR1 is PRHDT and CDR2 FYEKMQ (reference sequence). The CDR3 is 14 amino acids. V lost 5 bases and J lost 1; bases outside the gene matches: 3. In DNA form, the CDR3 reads TGTGCCAGCAGCCCCGGACAGGGGTCCTACGAGCAGTACTTC. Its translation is CASSPGQGSYEQYF.

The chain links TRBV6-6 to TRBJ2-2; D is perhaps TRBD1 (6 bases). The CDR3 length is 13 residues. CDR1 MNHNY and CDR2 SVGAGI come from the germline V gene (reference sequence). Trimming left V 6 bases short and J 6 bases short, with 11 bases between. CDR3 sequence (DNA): TGTGCCAGCAGAACCACAGGGCCCGGGGAGCTGTTTTTT. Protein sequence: CASRTTGPGELFF.

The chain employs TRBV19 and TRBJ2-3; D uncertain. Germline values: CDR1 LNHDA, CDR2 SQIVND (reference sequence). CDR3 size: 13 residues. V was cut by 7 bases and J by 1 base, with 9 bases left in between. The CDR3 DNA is TGTGCCAGTACCCCTCCCCGCACAGATACGCAGTATTTT. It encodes CASTPPRTDTQYF.

The CDR3 spells CASSLGASYEQYF. CDR3 nucleotide sequence: TGTGCCAGCAGCTTAGGGGCCTCCTACGAGCAGTACTTC. The rearrangement uses TRBV7-3 and TRBJ2-7, with D maybe TRBD1 (5 bases). The CDR3 is 13 amino acids. Germline CDR1 is SGHTA and CDR2 is FQGTGA. Trimming took 2 bases from V and 0 from J, leaving 5 bases between them.

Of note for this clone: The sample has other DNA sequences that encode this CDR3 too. The CDR3 sequence: CASSLLAGGYEQYF. CDR3 DNA sequence: TGCGCCAGCAGCTTACTAGCGGGAGGCTACGAGCAGTACTTC. The rearrangement uses TRBV5-1 and TRBJ2-7; the match to TRBD2 covers 12 bases. The CDR3 is 14 amino acids. V gave up 2 bases and J gave up 3 bases; unmatched junction bases: 0. Germline V gene sequence: CDR1 SGHRS, CDR2 YFSETQ.

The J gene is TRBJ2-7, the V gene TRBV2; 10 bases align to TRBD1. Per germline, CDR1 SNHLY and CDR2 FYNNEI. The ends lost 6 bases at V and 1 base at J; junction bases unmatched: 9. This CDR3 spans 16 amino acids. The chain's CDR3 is CASREVGTGESYEQYF. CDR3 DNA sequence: TGTGCCAGCAGAGAGGTCGGGACAGGGGAATCCTACGAGCAGTACTTC.

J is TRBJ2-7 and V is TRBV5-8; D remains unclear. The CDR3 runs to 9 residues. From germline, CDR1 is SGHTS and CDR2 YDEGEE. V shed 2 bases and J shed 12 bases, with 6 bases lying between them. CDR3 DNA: TGTGCCAGCAGCTTATTGAGGTACTTC. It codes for CASSLLRYF.

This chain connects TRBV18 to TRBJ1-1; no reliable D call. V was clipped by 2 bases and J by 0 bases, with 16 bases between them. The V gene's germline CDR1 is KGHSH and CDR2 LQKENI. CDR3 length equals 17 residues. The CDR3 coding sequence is TGTGCCAGCTCACCAAAAGCTCCAAGATCCATGAACACTGAAGCTTTCTTT. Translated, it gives CASSPKAPRSMNTEAFF.

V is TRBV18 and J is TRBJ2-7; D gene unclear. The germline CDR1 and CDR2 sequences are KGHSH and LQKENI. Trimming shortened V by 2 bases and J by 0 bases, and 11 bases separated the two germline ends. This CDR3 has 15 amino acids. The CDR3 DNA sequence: TGTGCCAGCTCACCAAACCCTGTTAGCTCCTACGAGCAGTACTTC. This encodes CASSPNPVSSYEQYF.

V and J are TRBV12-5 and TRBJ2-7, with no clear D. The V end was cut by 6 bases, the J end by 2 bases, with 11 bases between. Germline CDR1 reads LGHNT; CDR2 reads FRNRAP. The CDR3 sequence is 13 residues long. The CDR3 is CASGPDITYEQYF. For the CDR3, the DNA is TGTGCTAGTGGCCCAGACATTACCTACGAGCAGTACTTC.

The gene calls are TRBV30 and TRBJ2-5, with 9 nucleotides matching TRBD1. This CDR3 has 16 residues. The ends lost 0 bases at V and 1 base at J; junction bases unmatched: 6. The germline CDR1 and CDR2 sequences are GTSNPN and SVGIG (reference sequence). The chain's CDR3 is CAWSVQDRGFQETQYF. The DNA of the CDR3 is TGTGCCTGGAGTGTACAGGACAGGGGATTCCAAGAGACCCAGTACTTC.

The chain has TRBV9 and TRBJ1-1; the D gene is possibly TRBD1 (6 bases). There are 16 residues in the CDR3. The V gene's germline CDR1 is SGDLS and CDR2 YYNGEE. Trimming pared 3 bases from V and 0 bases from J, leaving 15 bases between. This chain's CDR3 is CASSEGDGGLNTEAFF. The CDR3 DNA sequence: TGTGCCAGCAGCGAGGGGGACGGTGGTCTGAACACTGAAGCTTTCTTT.

CDR3 residues: CASSRSYPGQGSIETQYF. The CDR3 region has the DNA TGCGCCAGCAGCCGCAGCTATCCAGGACAGGGAAGTATAGAGACCCAGTACTTC. The chain combines TRBV4-3 with TRBJ2-5; TRBD1 agrees at 8 bases. CDR3 length equals 18 residues. Germline CDR1 is LGHNA and CDR2 is YSLEER. Losses at the gene ends were 4 bases for V and 4 bases for J; bases not matched to a gene: 17.

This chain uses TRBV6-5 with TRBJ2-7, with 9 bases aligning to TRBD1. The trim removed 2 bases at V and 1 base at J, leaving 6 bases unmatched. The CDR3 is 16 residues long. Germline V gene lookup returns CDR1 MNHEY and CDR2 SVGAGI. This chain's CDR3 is CASSYDPGQGSYEQYF. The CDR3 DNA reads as TGTGCCAGCAGTTACGACCCGGGACAGGGATCCTACGAGCAGTACTTC.

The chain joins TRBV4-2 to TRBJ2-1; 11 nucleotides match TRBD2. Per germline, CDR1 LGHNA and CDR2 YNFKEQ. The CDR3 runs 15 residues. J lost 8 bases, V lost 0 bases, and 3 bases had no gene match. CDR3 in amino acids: CASSQDLLAGDEQFF. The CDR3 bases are TGTGCCAGCAGCCAAGACTTACTAGCGGGAGATGAGCAGTTCTTC.

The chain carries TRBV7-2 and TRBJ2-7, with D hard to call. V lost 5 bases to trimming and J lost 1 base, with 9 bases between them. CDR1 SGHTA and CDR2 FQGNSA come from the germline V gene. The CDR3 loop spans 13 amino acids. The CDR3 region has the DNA TGTGCCAGCAGCGCTGGCCTTTCCTACGAGCAGTACTTC. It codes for CASSAGLSYEQYF.

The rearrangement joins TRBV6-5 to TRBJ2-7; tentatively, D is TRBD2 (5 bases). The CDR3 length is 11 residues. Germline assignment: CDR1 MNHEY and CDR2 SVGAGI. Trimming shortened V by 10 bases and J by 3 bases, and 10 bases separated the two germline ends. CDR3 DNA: TGTGCCACCACCGGGATCTACGAGCAGTACTTC. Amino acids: CATTGIYEQYF.